This T cell receptor (beta chain) appears in the sequencing data of a study of early T cells in non-severe SARS-CoV-2 infection. Study details: The authors sequenced bulk RNA from unsorted whole blood, leaving chains unpaired.

Individually, cDNA molecules had unique molecular identifiers attached to them. TCRdb itself ran the 5' RACE reads through MiXCR, one entry per CDR3 protein. The data hold tens of thousands of distinct CDR3 sequences, with more than 3.5% observed a single time. Comments on this clonotype: Its specificity is unknown.

Whole-study findings and limits: Reliance on VDJdb matching favored anti-spike CD8 responses; private and CD4 specificities were missed.

Sequenced sample: whole blood. The receptor's source is an adult who was a healthcare worker with PCR-confirmed SARS-CoV-2 infection or an uninfected control (not recorded which).

The CDR3 loop is CASMSLGGAPGELFF. The CDR3 bases are TGCGCCAGCATGTCCCTCGGCGGGGCTCCCGGGGAGCTGTTTTTT. The rearrangement joins TRBV5-1 to TRBJ2-2, with D tentatively TRBD2 (6 bases). V lost 6 bases, J lost 6 bases, and 18 bases lay in between. The CDR3 length is 15 residues. Germline V gene sequence: CDR1 SGHRS, CDR2 YFSETQ.